This T cell receptor beta chain was captured in a study of shared clonotypes between healthy human individuals. General study findings and limits: Naive subsets usually exceeded memory subsets in estimated richness.

Details on this clone: Its specificity is unknown.

Each cell subset's genomic DNA was divided evenly among several immunoSEQ plates. Study processing details: ImmunoSEQ sequences covered only the junction and lacked quality scores; filtering therefore differed. Sequenced by immunoSEQ multiplex PCR; TCRdb stores in-frame clones only, minus some. The V and J calls and clone size are taken from that table; D and trimming were inferred from the DNA. The sample carries roughly 1,000,000 clones, around three quarters recorded once. This CDR3 spans 16 amino acids. Germline CDR1 is MNHEY and CDR2 is SVGAGI. V was cut by 1 base and J by 4 bases, with 16 bases left in between.

The sequence came from a man younger than 35 in good health. Some clones in this sample may be carry-over from other donors' samples. The chain has TRBV6-5 and TRBJ1-1; TRBD1 might be the D (6 bases). Input material: memory CD4+ T cells from PBMCs. The subset was: CD45RA-negative fraction. This chain's CDR3 is CASSYWSGQQGTEAFF. The CDR3 nucleotides read TGTGCCAGCAGTTACTGGTCAGGCCAACAGGGCACTGAAGCTTTCTTT.